What follows are 31 T cell receptor beta chains derived from one specimen sequenced in a study of CD8 T cells in Susac syndrome. Reverse transcription of roughly 0.5 to 1 ug RNA used random hexamers. One entry per CDR3 protein results from TCRdb running MiXCR on the immunoSEQ multiplex PCR reads. The table lists some 63,000 distinct CDR3 sequences, around 95% of them singletons. Sequencing used CD8+ T cells from PBMCs. These TCRs come from a human donor with multiple sclerosis.

This clonotype was seen more than once but under ten times. This sequence joins TRBV5-8 and TRBJ2-7; unclear D gene. The germline V and J ends were trimmed by 1 base and 4 bases, with 0 bases remaining between them. This CDR3 spans 10 amino acids. Germline values: CDR1 SGHTS, CDR2 YDEGEE. In nucleotides, the CDR3 is TGTGCCAGCAGCTTGTACGAGCAGTACTTC. Its protein product is CASSLYEQYF. Combining the CDR3 with reference TRBV5-8 and TRBJ2-7 gives the whole variable domain EAGVTQSPTHLIKTRGQQATLRCSPISGHTSVYWYQQALGLGLQFLLWYDEGEERNRGNFPPRFSGRQFPNYSSELNVNALELEDSALYLCASSLYEQYFGPGTRLTVT.

The chain is built from TRBV30 and TRBJ2-1; D is possibly TRBD1 (5 bases). Germline assignment: CDR1 GTSNPN and CDR2 SVGIG (reference sequence). This CDR3 contains 13 residues. V was pared by 2 bases and J by 7 bases, with 12 bases between. As DNA, the CDR3 is TGTGCCTGGAGTACGGCAGGGTGGAATGAGCAGTTCTTC. The encoded protein is CAWSTAGWNEQFF. Complete variable domain (other parts from reference TRBV30 and TRBJ2-1): SQTIHQWPATLVQPVGSPLSLECTVEGTSNPNLYWYRQAAGRGLQLLFYSVGIGQISSEVPQNLSASRPQDRQFILSSKKLLLSDSGFYLCAWSTAGWNEQFFGPGTRLTVL.

This clonotype showed up just once. This chain uses TRBV13 with TRBJ2-5, with 7 bases lining up with TRBD2. The germline V gene encodes CDR1 PRHDT and CDR2 FYEKMQ (reference sequence). V dropped 0 bases and J dropped 5; count of bases not matched to a gene: 3. There are 14 residues in the CDR3. The chain's CDR3 is CASSLGLASETQYF. The CDR3 DNA sequence: TGTGCCAGCAGCTTAGGACTAGCGAGTGAGACCCAGTACTTC.

The CDR3 reads CASSSSIPDSYEQYF. CDR3 coding DNA: TGTGCCAGCAGCTCATCGATTCCGGACAGCTACGAGCAGTACTTC. The rearrangement joins TRBV7-2 to TRBJ2-7; D might be TRBD1 (6 bases). Looked up from germline, CDR1 is SGHTA and CDR2 is FQGNSA. This CDR3 has 15 residues. V was cut by 4 bases and J by 3 bases, with 16 bases left in between. Full variable domain (outside the CDR3, taken from reference TRBV7-2 and TRBJ2-7): GAGVSQSPSNKVTEKGKDVELRCDPISGHTALYWYRQSLGQGLEFLIYFQGNSAPDKSGLPSDRFSAERTGGSVSTLTIQRTQQEDSAVYLCASSSSIPDSYEQYFGPGTRLTVT.

The V and J genes are TRBV20-1 and TRBJ2-3, with D possibly matching TRBD2 (5 bases). In germline, CDR1 is DFQATT, CDR2 SNEGSKA (reference sequence). Deletions cut 0 bases from V and 2 bases from J, with 6 bases between. The CDR3 covers 13 residues. Here the CDR3 reads CSARDGVTDTQYF. The CDR3 DNA follows: TGCAGTGCTAGAGACGGGGTCACAGATACGCAGTATTTT.

This clonotype was seen just once. V gene TRBV20-1 combines with J gene TRBJ2-3, with a possible D match to TRBD2 (5 bases). This CDR3 region has 14 residues. Germline CDR1 is DFQATT and CDR2 is SNEGSKA (reference sequence). V gave up 4 bases and J gave up 0 bases, with 11 bases separating them. DNA for the CDR3: TGCAGTGCTATAGGGAGCCGGAGCACAGATACGCAGTATTTT. This translates into CSAIGSRSTDTQYF.

This chain links TRBV13 with TRBJ2-7; TRBD1 agrees at 9 bases. Germline loops: CDR1 PRHDT, CDR2 FYEKMQ (reference sequence). Trimming at V came to 4 bases and at J to 3 bases, leaving 7 bases not matched to a gene. The length of the CDR3 is 15 residues. CDR3 sequence reads: CASSWAGTGFYEQYF. For the CDR3, the DNA is TGTGCCAGCAGCTGGGCCGGGACAGGGTTCTACGAGCAGTACTTC.

In DNA, the CDR3 is TGTGCCAGCAGTTTATTCCCCGGGGGGACCAATGAGCAGTTCTTC. Its protein is CASSLFPGGTNEQFF. The chain is built from TRBV27 and TRBJ2-1, with 7 bases matching TRBD2. V dropped 1 base and J dropped 6; count of bases not matched to a gene: 6. Germline CDR1 and CDR2: MNHEY and SMNVEV (reference sequence). The CDR3 loop spans 15 amino acids.

The chain employs TRBV20-1 and TRBJ2-2, with D unresolved. V was clipped by 3 bases and J by 6 bases, with 8 bases between them. Germline loops: CDR1 DFQATT, CDR2 SNEGSKA (reference sequence). The CDR3 loop spans 12 amino acids. The CDR3, as DNA: TGCAGTGCTAGGGGGTCCGCCGGGGAGCTGTTTTTT. Translated, it gives CSARGSAGELFF.

The chain combines TRBV15 with TRBJ1-1; D unresolved. This CDR3 spans 13 amino acids. Germline V gene lookup returns CDR1 LNHNV and CDR2 YYDKDF (reference sequence). The germline V and J ends were trimmed by 0 bases and 2 bases, with 4 bases remaining between them. For the CDR3, the DNA is TGTGCCACCAGCAGAGATTTAAACACTGAAGCTTTCTTT. It translates to CATSRDLNTEAFF.

This rearrangement joins TRBV28 to TRBJ2-5, with D perhaps TRBD1 (6 bases). This CDR3 has 18 amino acids. The V end lost 6 bases, the J end lost 5 bases, and 28 bases lay between the germline ends. From germline, CDR1 is MDHEN and CDR2 SYDVKM. CDR3 in amino acids: CASSASRPGHRGRETQYF. In DNA form, the CDR3 reads TGTGCCAGCAGCGCCTCCCGTCCGGGACACCGAGGTCGTGAGACCCAGTACTTC.

The rearrangement links TRBV9 to TRBJ2-1; 8 bases agree with TRBD1. In germline, CDR1 is SGDLS, CDR2 YYNGEE. The CDR3 extends over 18 amino acids. J was trimmed by 2 bases and V by 2 bases; bases with no gene match: 12. CDR3 region: CASSVRPGTGPPYNEQFF. CDR3 nucleotide sequence: TGTGCCAGCAGCGTCCGCCCCGGGACAGGACCTCCCTACAATGAGCAGTTCTTC.

The rearrangement links TRBV19 to TRBJ2-7; no firm D call. Trimming left V 3 bases short and J 4 bases short, with 7 bases between. Germline loops: CDR1 LNHDA, CDR2 SQIVND (reference sequence). The CDR3 has 12 amino acids. This CDR3 is CASSIDRYEQYF. For the CDR3, the DNA is TGTGCCAGTAGTATTGATAGATACGAGCAGTACTTC.

The rearrangement joins TRBV2 to TRBJ2-5, with no clear D. There are 13 residues in the CDR3. Germline lookup yields CDR1 SNHLY and CDR2 FYNNEI. Trimming took off 7 bases at V and 2 bases at J, with 11 bases between the two ends. The CDR3 region is CASKAALQETQYF. The DNA for the CDR3 is TGTGCCAGCAAGGCAGCCCTACAAGAGACCCAGTACTTC.

This CDR3 is CATSIGRVSQETQYF. DNA of the CDR3: TGTGCCACCAGCATCGGGCGTGTTAGCCAAGAGACCCAGTACTTC. The rearrangement uses TRBV15 and TRBJ2-5, with D uncertain. The V gene's germline CDR1 is LNHNV and CDR2 YYDKDF (reference sequence). The CDR3 runs to 15 residues. V was shortened by 4 bases and J by 1 base, with 13 bases between the two germline ends.

The CDR3, as DNA: TGTGCCAGCAGCTTAGATCGGGAGACCCAGTACTTC. This sequence encodes CASSLDRETQYF. The V and J genes are TRBV7-2 and TRBJ2-5, with D hard to call. V was pared by 1 base and J by 5 bases, with 5 bases between. The CDR3 totals 12 residues. CDR1 and CDR2 from the germline V gene are SGHTA and FQGNSA.

This clonotype appeared a single time. This sequence joins TRBV5-4 and TRBJ2-7, with 11 bases identical to TRBD1. There are 16 residues in the CDR3. Losses at the gene ends were 2 bases for V and 3 bases for J; bases not matched to a gene: 7. Germline assignment: CDR1 SGHNT and CDR2 YYREEE (reference sequence). The CDR3: CASSFPLGTGGYEQYF. CDR3 nucleotide sequence: TGTGCCAGCAGCTTCCCGTTGGGGACAGGGGGCTACGAGCAGTACTTC.

This clonotype showed up just a few times. The chain couples TRBV7-9 to TRBJ2-2, with D hard to call. Looked up from germline, CDR1 is SEHNR and CDR2 is FQNEAQ (reference sequence). Between the trimmed V and J ends, which lost 5 bases and 5 bases, there was a span of 3 bases. This CDR3 is built from 11 residues. CDR3 bases: TGTGCCAGCAGCAATACCGGGGAGCTGTTTTTT. It codes for CASSNTGELFF.

This clonotype has just one count. The CDR3 DNA reads TGTGCCAGCAGTTTGGGGGTACCCTACAATGAGCAGTTCTTC. This codes for CASSLGVPYNEQFF. The V and J genes are TRBV28 and TRBJ2-1; possibly TRBD1 or TRBD2 for D (5 bases each). CDR1 and CDR2 (germline): MDHEN, SYDVKM. This CDR3 is 14 amino acids long. V was trimmed by 3 bases and J by 2 bases, leaving 8 bases between them.

The chain combines TRBV7-9 with TRBJ2-5; D gene uncertain. Germline lookup yields CDR1 SEHNR and CDR2 FQNEAQ (reference sequence). The CDR3 sequence is 15 residues long. V lost 0 bases and J lost 5, with 13 bases in between. In DNA form, the CDR3 reads TGTGCCAGCAGCTTAGCGGTGGGGTGGCAGGAGACCCAGTACTTC. Residues: CASSLAVGWQETQYF.

This clonotype has just one count. The chain couples TRBV3-1 to TRBJ2-7, with D possibly matching TRBD2 (5 bases). Trimming shortened V by 1 base and J by 3 bases, and 13 bases separated the two germline ends. Germline CDR1 and CDR2: LGHDT and YNNKEL (reference sequence). There are 15 residues in the CDR3. The CDR3 DNA is TGTGCCAGCAGCCAAGTAGTGGAGGCTCTCTACGAGCAGTACTTC. This codes for CASSQVVEALYEQYF.

This chain links TRBV20-1 with TRBJ2-1; 8 bases are shared with TRBD2. The CDR3 is 13 residues long. Trimming cost V 0 bases and J 10 bases; bases outside gene matches: 5. Germline-derived CDR1 and CDR2 are DFQATT and SNEGSKA (reference sequence). The CDR3 DNA reads as TGCAGTGCTAGAGAAGCGGGAGCTCGGGAGCAGTTCTTC. Translating it yields CSAREAGAREQFF.

The chain links TRBV29-1 to TRBJ2-3, with 8 bases lining up with TRBD2. The CDR3 is made up of 15 amino acids. CDR1 is SQVTM and CDR2 is ANQGSEA in the germline V gene. J lost 2 bases, V lost 1 base, and 5 bases had no gene match. The CDR3 is CSVEGGGGPTDTQYF. The CDR3 region has the DNA TGCAGCGTTGAAGGCGGCGGGGGGCCCACAGATACGCAGTATTTT.

J is TRBJ2-5 and V is TRBV27, with TRBD2 matching 8 bases. The CDR3 runs to 15 residues. With 0 bases clipped from V and 4 bases from J, the junction kept 4 bases outside the gene matches. Germline V lookup: CDR1 MNHEY, CDR2 SMNVEV (reference sequence). The CDR3 region is CASSLSDGRGETQYF. DNA of the CDR3: TGTGCCAGCAGTTTATCGGACGGGAGGGGAGAGACCCAGTACTTC.

The rearrangement joins TRBV10-3 to TRBJ2-1; 8 nucleotides line up with TRBD2. With 6 bases clipped from V and 7 bases from J, the junction kept 11 bases outside the gene matches. Germline CDR1 is ENHRY and CDR2 is SYGVKD. CDR3 length: 15 amino acids. The CDR3 reads CAISPTSGRGNEQFF. In nucleotides, the CDR3 is TGTGCCATCAGCCCCACTAGCGGTAGAGGAAATGAGCAGTTCTTC.

This rearrangement joins TRBV30 to TRBJ2-7, with 8 nucleotides matching TRBD2. V lost 0 bases, J lost 3 bases, and 4 bases stayed unmatched. Germline-derived CDR1 and CDR2 are GTSNPN and SVGIG (reference sequence). CDR3 length: 14 residues. The CDR3 DNA reads TGTGCCTGGAGTGTAGCTAGCGGGTACTACGAGCAGTACTTC. It is translated as CAWSVASGYYEQYF. Supplemented by reference TRBV30 and TRBJ2-7, the full variable domain reads SQTIHQWPATLVQPVGSPLSLECTVEGTSNPNLYWYRQAAGRGLQLLFYSVGIGQISSEVPQNLSASRPQDRQFILSSKKLLLSDSGFYLCAWSVASGYYEQYFGPGTRLTVT.

The chain uses TRBV30 and TRBJ2-1; no definite D call. The CDR3 consists of 13 residues. Trimming cost V 2 bases and J 5 bases, with 10 bases left between them. CDR1 and CDR2 from the germline V gene are GTSNPN and SVGIG (reference sequence). The CDR3 reads CAWSNGGHNEQFF. In nucleotides, the CDR3 is TGTGCCTGGAGTAATGGCGGCCACAATGAGCAGTTCTTC.

The chain is built from TRBV5-4 and TRBJ2-1, with a possible D match to TRBD2 (5 bases). Germline CDR1 SGHNT, CDR2 YYREEE (reference sequence). The CDR3 length is 13 residues. V shed 0 bases and J shed 7 bases, with 8 bases lying between them. In nucleotides, the CDR3 is TGTGCCAGCAGCTTGGTTATAGCGAATGAGCAGTTCTTC. It encodes CASSLVIANEQFF.

The chain uses TRBV2 and TRBJ2-7; D is perhaps TRBD2 (6 bases). Trimming stripped 3 bases from V and 5 bases from J, with 20 bases between. The CDR3 length is 16 residues. CDR1 is SNHLY and CDR2 is FYNNEI in the germline V gene. CDR3 nucleotide sequence: TGTGCCAGCAGTGATGGGGGAGGACGGGACGGGGACGAGCAGTACTTC. Its translation: CASSDGGGRDGDEQYF.

The V and J genes are TRBV19 and TRBJ2-7; possibly TRBD2 for D (5 bases). V dropped 1 base and J dropped 4 bases, with 8 bases sitting between them. Germline loops: CDR1 LNHDA, CDR2 SQIVND (reference sequence). This CDR3 is 13 amino acids long. The CDR3 DNA reads TGTGCCAGTAGTATAGGTCCGGGATACGAGCAGTACTTC. It is translated as CASSIGPGYEQYF.

The chain has TRBV20-1 and TRBJ2-1, with D perhaps matching TRBD1 (5 bases). Germline V lookup: CDR1 DFQATT, CDR2 SNEGSKA (reference sequence). Trimming shortened V by 0 bases and J by 0 bases, and 12 bases separated the two germline ends. The CDR3 runs 16 residues. CDR3 region: CSARDPSGISYNEQFF. CDR3 sequence (DNA): TGCAGTGCTAGAGATCCGTCAGGGATCTCCTACAATGAGCAGTTCTTC.